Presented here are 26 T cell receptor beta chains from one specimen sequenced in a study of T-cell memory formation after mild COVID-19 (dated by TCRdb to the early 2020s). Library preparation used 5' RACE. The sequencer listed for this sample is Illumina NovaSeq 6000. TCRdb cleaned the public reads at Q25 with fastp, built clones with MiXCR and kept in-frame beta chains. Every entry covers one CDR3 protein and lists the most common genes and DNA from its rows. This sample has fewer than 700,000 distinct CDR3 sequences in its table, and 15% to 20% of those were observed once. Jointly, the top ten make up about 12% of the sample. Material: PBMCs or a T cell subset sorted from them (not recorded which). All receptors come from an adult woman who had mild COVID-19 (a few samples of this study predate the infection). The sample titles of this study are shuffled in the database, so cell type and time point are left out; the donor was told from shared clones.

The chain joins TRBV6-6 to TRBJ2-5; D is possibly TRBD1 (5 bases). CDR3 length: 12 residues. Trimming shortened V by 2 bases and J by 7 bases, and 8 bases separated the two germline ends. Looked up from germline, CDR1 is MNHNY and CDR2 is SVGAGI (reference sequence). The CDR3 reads CASSYLQGTQYF. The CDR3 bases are TGTGCCAGCAGTTACCTCCAGGGGACCCAGTACTTC.

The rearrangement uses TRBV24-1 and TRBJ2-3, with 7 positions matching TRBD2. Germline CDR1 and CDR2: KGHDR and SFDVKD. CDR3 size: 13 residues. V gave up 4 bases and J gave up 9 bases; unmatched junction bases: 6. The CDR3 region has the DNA TGTGCCACCAGTGAACTCGGGGGGACCACGCAGTATTTT. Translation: CATSELGGTTQYF.

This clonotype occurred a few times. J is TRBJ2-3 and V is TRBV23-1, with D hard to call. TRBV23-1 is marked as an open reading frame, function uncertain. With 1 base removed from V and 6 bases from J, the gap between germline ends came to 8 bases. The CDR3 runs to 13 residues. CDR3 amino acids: CASSQCCRDTQYF. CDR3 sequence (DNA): TGCGCCAGCAGTCAATGTTGCCGGGATACGCAGTATTTT.

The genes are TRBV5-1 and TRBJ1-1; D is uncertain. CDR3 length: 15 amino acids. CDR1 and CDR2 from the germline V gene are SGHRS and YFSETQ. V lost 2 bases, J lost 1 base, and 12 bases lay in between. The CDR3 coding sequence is TGCGCCAGCAGCTTTCGTCTTTTGGGGAACACTGAAGCTTTCTTT. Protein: CASSFRLLGNTEAFF.

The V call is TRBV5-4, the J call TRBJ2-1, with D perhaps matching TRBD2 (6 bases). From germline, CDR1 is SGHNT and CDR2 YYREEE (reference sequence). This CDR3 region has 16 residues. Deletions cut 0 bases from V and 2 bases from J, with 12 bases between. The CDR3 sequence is CASSLGGVGPYNEQFF. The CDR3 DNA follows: TGTGCCAGCAGCTTGGGGGGGGTTGGTCCCTACAATGAGCAGTTCTTC.

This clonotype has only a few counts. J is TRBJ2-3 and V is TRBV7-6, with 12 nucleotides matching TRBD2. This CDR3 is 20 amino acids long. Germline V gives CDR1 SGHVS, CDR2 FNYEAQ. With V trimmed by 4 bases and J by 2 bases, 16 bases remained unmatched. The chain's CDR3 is CASSSGLAGTLGGHTDTQYF. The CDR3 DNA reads TGTGCCAGCAGCTCCGGACTAGCGGGAACACTAGGCGGGCACACAGATACGCAGTATTTT.

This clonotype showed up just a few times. The CDR3 sequence is CASSLSGDRHNEQYF. The CDR3 DNA follows: TGTGCCAGCAGTTTATCGGGCGACAGGCACAACGAGCAGTACTTC. V gene TRBV27 combines with J gene TRBJ2-7; D is possibly TRBD1 (6 bases). Germline loops: CDR1 MNHEY, CDR2 SMNVEV (reference sequence). CDR3 size: 15 residues. V was cut by 0 bases and J by 5 bases, with 14 bases left in between.

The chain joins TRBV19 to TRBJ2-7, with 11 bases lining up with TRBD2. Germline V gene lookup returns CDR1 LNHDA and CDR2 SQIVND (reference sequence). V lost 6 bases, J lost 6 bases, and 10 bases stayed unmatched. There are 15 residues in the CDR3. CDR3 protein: CASRGIAGGPAEQYF. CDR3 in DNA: TGTGCCAGTAGGGGAATAGCGGGAGGGCCGGCCGAGCAGTACTTC.

For the CDR3, the DNA is TGCAGCGTTGCCGGTACTAGCGGGAGGGCTATAAGCGACGAGCAGTACTTC. The encoded protein is CSVAGTSGRAISDEQYF. The J gene is TRBJ2-7, the V gene TRBV29-1; TRBD2 matches 13 bases. The germline V gene has CDR1 SQVTM and CDR2 ANQGSEA. Trimming removed 4 bases from V and 5 bases from J; junction bases left unmatched: 14. The CDR3 loop spans 17 amino acids.

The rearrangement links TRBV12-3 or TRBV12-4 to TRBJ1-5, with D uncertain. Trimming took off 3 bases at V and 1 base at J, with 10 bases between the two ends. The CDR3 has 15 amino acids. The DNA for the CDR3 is TGTGCCAGCAGTTTGGGCAGTCTAAGCAATCAGCCCCAGCATTTT. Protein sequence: CASSLGSLSNQPQHF.

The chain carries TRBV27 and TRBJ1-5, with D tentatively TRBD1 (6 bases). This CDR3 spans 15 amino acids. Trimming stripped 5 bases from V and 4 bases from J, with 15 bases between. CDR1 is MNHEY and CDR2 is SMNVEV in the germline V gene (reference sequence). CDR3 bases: TGTGCCAGCAGTCTTCGGTGGGGGACAAATCAGCCCCAGCATTTT. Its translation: CASSLRWGTNQPQHF.

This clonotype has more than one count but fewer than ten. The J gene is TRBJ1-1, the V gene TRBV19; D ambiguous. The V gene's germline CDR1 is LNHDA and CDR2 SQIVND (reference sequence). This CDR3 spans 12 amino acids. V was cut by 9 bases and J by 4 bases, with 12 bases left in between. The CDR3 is CASWTGSTEAFF. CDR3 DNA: TGTGCCAGCTGGACGGGGAGCACTGAAGCTTTCTTT.

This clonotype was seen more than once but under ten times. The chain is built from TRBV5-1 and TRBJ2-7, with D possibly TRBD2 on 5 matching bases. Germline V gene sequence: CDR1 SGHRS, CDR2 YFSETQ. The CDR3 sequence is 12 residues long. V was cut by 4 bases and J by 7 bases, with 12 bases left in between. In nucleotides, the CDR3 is TGCGCCAGCAGCCCCGGCCCGGGGGAGCAGTACTTC. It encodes CASSPGPGEQYF.

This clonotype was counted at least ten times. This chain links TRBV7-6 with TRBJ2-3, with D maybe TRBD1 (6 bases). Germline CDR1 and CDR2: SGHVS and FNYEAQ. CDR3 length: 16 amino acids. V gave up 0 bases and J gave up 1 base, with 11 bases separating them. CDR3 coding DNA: TGTGCCAGCAGCTTAGCCCAGGGGCGCGGCACAGATACGCAGTATTTT. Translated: CASSLAQGRGTDTQYF.

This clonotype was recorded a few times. Written as DNA, the CDR3 is TGTGCCAGCAGTTACTCTGGACTAGCGGGAAAGACAGATACGCAGTATTTT. It codes for CASSYSGLAGKTDTQYF. The chain joins TRBV6-2 or TRBV6-3 to TRBJ2-3; 12 bases fit TRBD2. The CDR3 loop spans 17 amino acids. The V gene end was trimmed by 0 bases and the J gene end by 3 bases; junction bases not matched to a gene: 4. Per germline, CDR1 MNHEY and CDR2 SVGEGT.

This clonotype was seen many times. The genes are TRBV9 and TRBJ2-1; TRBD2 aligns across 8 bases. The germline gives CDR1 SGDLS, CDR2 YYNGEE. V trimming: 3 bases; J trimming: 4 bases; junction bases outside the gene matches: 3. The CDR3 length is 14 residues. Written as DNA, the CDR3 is TGTGCCAGCAGCGCCAGCGGGGGATACAATGAGCAGTTCTTC. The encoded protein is CASSASGGYNEQFF.

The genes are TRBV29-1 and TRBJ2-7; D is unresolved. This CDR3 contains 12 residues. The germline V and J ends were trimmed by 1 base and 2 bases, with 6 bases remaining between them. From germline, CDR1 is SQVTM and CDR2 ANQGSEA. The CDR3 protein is CSVEAGPYEQYF. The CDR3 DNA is TGCAGCGTTGAAGCTGGGCCCTACGAGCAGTACTTC.

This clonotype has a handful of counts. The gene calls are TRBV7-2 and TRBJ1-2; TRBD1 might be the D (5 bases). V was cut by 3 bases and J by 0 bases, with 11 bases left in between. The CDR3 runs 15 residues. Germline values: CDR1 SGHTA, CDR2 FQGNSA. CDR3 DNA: TGTGCCAGCAGCTTGGCGGACACGACTAACTATGGCTACACCTTC. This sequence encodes CASSLADTTNYGYTF.

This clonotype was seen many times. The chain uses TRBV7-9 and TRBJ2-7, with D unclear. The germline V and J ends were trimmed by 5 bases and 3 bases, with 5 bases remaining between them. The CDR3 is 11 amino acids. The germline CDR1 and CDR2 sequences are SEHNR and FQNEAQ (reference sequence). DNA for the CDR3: TGTGCCAGCAGCATAAGCTACGAGCAGTACTTC. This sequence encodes CASSISYEQYF. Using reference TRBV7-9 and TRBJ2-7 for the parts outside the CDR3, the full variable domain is DTGVSQNPRHKITKRGQNVTFRCDPISEHNRLYWYRQTLGQGPEFLTYFQNEAQLEKSRLLSDRFSAERPKGSFSTLEIQRTEQGDSAMYLCASSISYEQYFGPGTRLTVT.

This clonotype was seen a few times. The DNA of the CDR3 is TGCAGCGTTGAGGGAGGATCGGGGGACCTCCAAGAGACCCAGTACTTC. Translating gives CSVEGGSGDLQETQYF. V usage is TRBV29-1 and J usage is TRBJ2-5; possible D gene TRBD2, 6 bases. V was clipped by 3 bases and J by 1 base, with 18 bases between them. The CDR3 is made up of 16 amino acids. CDR1 is SQVTM, CDR2 ANQGSEA, per germline.

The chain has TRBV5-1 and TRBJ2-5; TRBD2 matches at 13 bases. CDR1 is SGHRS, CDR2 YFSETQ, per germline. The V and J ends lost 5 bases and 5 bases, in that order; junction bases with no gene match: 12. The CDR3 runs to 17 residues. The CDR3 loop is CASSHGLAGAVLETQYF. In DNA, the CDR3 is TGCGCCAGCAGTCACGGACTAGCGGGGGCCGTGCTGGAGACCCAGTACTTC.

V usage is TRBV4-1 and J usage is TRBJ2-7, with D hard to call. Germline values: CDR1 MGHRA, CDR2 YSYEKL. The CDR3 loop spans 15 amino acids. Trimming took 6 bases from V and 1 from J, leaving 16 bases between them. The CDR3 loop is CASSQTGLLSYEQYF. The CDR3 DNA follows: TGCGCCAGCAGTCAAACGGGTTTGTTGTCCTACGAGCAGTACTTC.

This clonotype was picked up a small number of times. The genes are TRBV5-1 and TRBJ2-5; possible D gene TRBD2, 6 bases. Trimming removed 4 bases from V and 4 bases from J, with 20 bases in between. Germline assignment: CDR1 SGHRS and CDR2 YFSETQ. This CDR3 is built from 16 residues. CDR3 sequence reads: CASSPYLARSVETQYF. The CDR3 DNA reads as TGCGCCAGCAGCCCCTATCTAGCGCGAAGCGTAGAGACCCAGTACTTC.

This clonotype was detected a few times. For the CDR3, the DNA is TGTGCCAGCAGTGGATTAAAGAGCAATGAGCAGTTCTTC. Protein: CASSGLKSNEQFF. This rearrangement joins TRBV2 to TRBJ2-1, with D hard to call. The ends were cut back, 4 bases at V and 6 bases at J, with 10 bases in the middle. The CDR3 loop spans 13 amino acids. Germline loops: CDR1 SNHLY, CDR2 FYNNEI.

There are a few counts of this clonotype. The CDR3 DNA reads TGTGCCAGCAGTTCCCCAGGGAGGAACTATGGCTACACCTTC. Translated: CASSSPGRNYGYTF. V usage is TRBV12-3 or TRBV12-4 and J usage is TRBJ1-2; possible D gene TRBD1, 5 bases. The V gene lost 4 bases and the J gene lost 2 bases, with 11 bases spanning the gap. The CDR3 spans 14 residues.

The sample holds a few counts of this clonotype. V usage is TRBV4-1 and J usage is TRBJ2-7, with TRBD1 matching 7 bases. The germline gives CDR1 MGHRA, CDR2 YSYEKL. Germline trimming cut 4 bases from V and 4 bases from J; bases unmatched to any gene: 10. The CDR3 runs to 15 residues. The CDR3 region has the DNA TGCGCCAGCAGCCTCAACAGGGGTGGGCCATACGAGCAGTACTTC. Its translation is CASSLNRGGPYEQYF.